This entry lists 8 T cell receptor beta chains sequenced from one sample in a study of low-dose radiotherapy and immunotherapy resistance in tumors. TRAV- and TRBV-specific primers, spanning alpha and beta chains, primed first-strand cDNA. TCRs were amplified for 15 to 25 PCR cycles with a constant-region primer and V-primer adapter. TCRdb fed the reads into MiXCR, producing one record per CDR3 protein. The data contain fewer than 110,000 distinct CDR3 sequences, under 25% of them seen just once; the ten biggest clones take up roughly 4.3%. The time point here: after trial treatment. The treatment is: LDRT plus nivolumab, ipilimumab, low-dose cyclophosphamide and aspirin (RACIN trial). This specimen consisted of PBMCs, obtained after low-dose radiotherapy plus immunotherapy. These receptors were taken from a male donor with prostate cancer.

This clonotype was seen repeatedly, ten times or more. This sequence joins TRBV6-2 or TRBV6-3 and TRBJ1-5; D is possibly TRBD1 (5 bases). The CDR3 runs 16 residues. V was shortened by 8 bases and J by 1 base, with 18 bases between the two germline ends. Germline CDR1 and CDR2: MNHEY and SVGEGT. The CDR3 DNA is TGTGCCAGCCGGGAGATAGGGGTCAGCAGCAATCAGCCCCAGCATTTT. Residues: CASREIGVSSNQPQHF.

This clonotype occurred many times. The CDR3 reads CASRPGAGDAYNEQFF. The CDR3 DNA reads TGCGCCAGCCGCCCGGGAGCGGGGGACGCCTACAATGAGCAGTTCTTC. The J gene is TRBJ2-1, the V gene TRBV5-1; TRBD2 matches at 8 bases. Germline values: CDR1 SGHRS, CDR2 YFSETQ. With V trimmed by 7 bases and J by 2 bases, 11 bases remained unmatched. The CDR3 is 16 amino acids.

This clonotype was seen many times. The V gene is TRBV3-1, the J gene TRBJ2-7, with unresolved D. The CDR3 extends over 16 amino acids. V was trimmed by 2 bases and J by 6 bases, leaving 20 bases between them. Per the germline V gene, CDR1 is LGHDT and CDR2 is YNNKEL (reference sequence). The CDR3 DNA reads as TGTGCCAGCAGCCAACCCGGGCGGACCCTGTCTGGCGAGCAGTACTTC. It is translated as CASSQPGRTLSGEQYF.

Concerning this clonotype itself: This may arise from a read error, as a much more abundant clone is one base away. The genes are TRBV20-1 and TRBJ2-5; 14 nucleotides match TRBD2. Germline loops: CDR1 DFQATT, CDR2 SNEGSKA (reference sequence). The CDR3 loop spans 14 amino acids. The CDR3 nucleotides are TGCAGAGGAAAACCCCCGGGACTAGCGGGGGTTCAGTACTTC. It translates to CRGKPPGLAGVQYF.

On this clonotype itself: Only one base separates this from a far larger clonotype, so it likely reflects a read error. The chain carries TRBV11-2 and TRBJ2-7, with D possibly matching TRBD2 (7 bases). The V end was cut by 0 bases, the J end by 7 bases, with 19 bases between. The CDR3 is made up of 16 amino acids. From germline, CDR1 is SGHAT and CDR2 FQNNGV. The CDR3 reads CASSLDRGGGLNEQYF. The CDR3 nucleotides are TGTGCCAGCAGCTTAGATCGGGGCGGGGGCTTAAATGAGCAGTACTTC.

This clonotype was seen at least ten times. The chain joins TRBV3-1 to TRBJ2-7; 7 positions match TRBD1. With V trimmed by 4 bases and J by 0 bases, 9 bases remained unmatched. This CDR3 is 16 amino acids long. In germline, CDR1 is LGHDT, CDR2 YNNKEL (reference sequence). As DNA, the CDR3 is TGTGCCAGCAGCCGCCCCATCGCAGGGGGCTCCTACGAGCAGTACTTC. Translating gives CASSRPIAGGSYEQYF.

This clonotype was detected many times. V gene TRBV12-3 or TRBV12-4 combines with J gene TRBJ2-2; 7 positions match TRBD1. The CDR3 runs 15 residues. The V gene end was trimmed by 3 bases and the J gene end by 6 bases; junction bases not matched to a gene: 7. For the CDR3, the DNA is TGTGCCAGCAGTTTTTTAGGGGGCGGCGCCGGGGAGCTGTTTTTT. Its translation: CASSFLGGGAGELFF.

This clonotype was seen repeatedly, ten times or more. J is TRBJ1-2 and V is TRBV6-6; a possible D gene is TRBD1 (5 bases). Looked up from germline, CDR1 is MNHNY and CDR2 is SVGAGI (reference sequence). Trimming cost V 7 bases and J 5 bases, with 14 bases left between them. This CDR3 comprises 13 residues. Written as DNA, the CDR3 is TGTGCCAGCACCCCCGAAGAGGGGTATGGCTACACCTTC. Its protein is CASTPEEGYGYTF.